The next 24 T cell receptor beta chains were all read from a single sample in a study of CD8 T cells in ankylosing spondylitis. General study findings and limits: A TCR beta motif made of fewer than ten highly homologous variants seemed typical of ankylosing spondylitis blood.

TCRdb reanalysed the 5' RACE reads using MiXCR and keeps one entry per CDR3 protein. The sample includes about 540,000 distinct CDR3 sequences, about an eighth seen only once; the top ten take about 6.5%. The antigens of these receptors remain unknown. Sequenced: blood, either unsorted or a sorted T cell fraction (not recorded which). The receptor source for this set is a male donor with ankylosing spondylitis.

This clonotype was found a few times. The rearrangement joins TRBV15 to TRBJ1-4; D is unclear. CDR1 is LNHNV and CDR2 is YYDKDF in the germline V gene (reference sequence). This CDR3 region has 16 residues. The V and J ends lost 0 bases and 5 bases respectively, with 13 bases between them. In DNA, the CDR3 is TGTGCCACCAGCAGAGATCGAGGCAGAGCAAATGAAAAACTGTTTTTT. This gives the protein CATSRDRGRANEKLFF.

This clonotype was seen a few times. The rearrangement uses TRBV20-1 and TRBJ2-7, with D possibly TRBD1 on 5 matching bases. V was pared by 6 bases and J by 3 bases, with 21 bases between. Per germline, CDR1 DFQATT and CDR2 SNEGSKA (reference sequence). The CDR3 loop spans 15 amino acids. The DNA of the CDR3 is TGCAGTGCGACGCCCCCCCGGACACTATACTACGAGCAGTACTTC. The encoded protein is CSATPPRTLYYEQYF.

This clonotype has just a few counts. The V gene is TRBV11-2, the J gene TRBJ2-2; D gene ambiguous. The V end was cut by 5 bases, the J end by 1 base, with 8 bases between. CDR3 length equals 14 residues. The germline V gene has CDR1 SGHAT and CDR2 FQNNGV. CDR3 in amino acids: CASSAPENTGELFF. The CDR3 coding sequence is TGTGCCAGCAGCGCCCCGGAGAACACCGGGGAGCTGTTTTTT. Looking up the rest from reference TRBV11-2 and TRBJ2-2 gives the full variable domain: EAGVAQSPRYKIIEKRQSVAFWCNPISGHATLYWYQQILGQGPKLLIQFQNNGVVDDSQLPKDRFSAERLKGVDSTLKIQPAKLEDSAVYLCASSAPENTGELFFGEGSRLTVL.

The chain is built from TRBV5-1 and TRBJ2-5; a possible D gene is TRBD1 (5 bases). From germline, CDR1 is SGHRS and CDR2 YFSETQ. The CDR3 extends over 13 amino acids. V gave up 4 bases and J gave up 6 bases, with 13 bases separating them. CDR3: CASSVQGMQTQYF. The CDR3 nucleotides are TGCGCCAGCAGCGTGCAGGGTATGCAGACCCAGTACTTC.

The chain links TRBV6-1 to TRBJ2-1; 9 bases are shared with TRBD2. The CDR3 is 15 amino acids. From germline, CDR1 is MNHNS and CDR2 SASEGT. With V trimmed by 2 bases and J by 4 bases, 3 bases remained unmatched. Written as DNA, the CDR3 is TGTGCCAGCAGTGAATGGGCGGGAGGGTACAATGAGCAGTTCTTC. Translating gives CASSEWAGGYNEQFF.

In this sample, this clonotype turned up a few times. The chain is built from TRBV7-9 and TRBJ2-7; 13 bases align to TRBD2. Germline loops: CDR1 SEHNR, CDR2 FQNEAQ (reference sequence). V lost 3 bases to trimming and J lost 2 bases; unmatched junction nucleotides: 1. The CDR3 has 15 residues. The CDR3 here is CASSFGTSGTYEQYF. CDR3 DNA: TGTGCCAGCAGCTTCGGGACTAGCGGGACCTACGAGCAGTACTTC.

Only a few counts were recorded for this clonotype. The J gene is TRBJ2-3, the V gene TRBV5-1; D not certain. This CDR3 is built from 11 residues. Per germline, CDR1 SGHRS and CDR2 YFSETQ. V was clipped by 6 bases and J by 4 bases, with 6 bases between them. The DNA for the CDR3 is TGCGCCAGCACCTACTCAGATACGCAGTATTTT. This translates into CASTYSDTQYF.

This clonotype was detected only a few times. The chain combines TRBV5-1 with TRBJ2-3, with no clear D. This CDR3 is 15 amino acids long. The germline V gene has CDR1 SGHRS and CDR2 YFSETQ. V was cut by 4 bases and J by 2 bases, with 14 bases left in between. The CDR3 here is CASSTRVPLTDTQYF. CDR3 DNA: TGCGCCAGCAGCACCCGGGTGCCTCTCACAGATACGCAGTATTTT.

V gene TRBV12-3 or TRBV12-4 combines with J gene TRBJ2-3; TRBD2 aligns across 7 bases. V shed 4 bases, J shed 5 bases, and the junction held 9 bases outside the gene matches. The CDR3 contains 15 residues. CDR3 amino acids: CASSSLREVKDTQYF. The CDR3 coding sequence is TGTGCCAGCAGTTCCCTCCGGGAGGTAAAAGATACGCAGTATTTT.

A few counts support this clonotype. The chain carries TRBV3-1 and TRBJ2-2, with unresolved D. The CDR3 runs 14 residues. Per germline, CDR1 LGHDT and CDR2 YNNKEL (reference sequence). Trimming removed 0 bases at V and 5 bases at J, with 7 bases between. CDR3 amino acids: CASSQESETGELFF. CDR3 sequence (DNA): TGTGCCAGCAGCCAAGAAAGTGAGACCGGGGAGCTGTTTTTT.

There are many counts of this clonotype. The V call is TRBV12-3 or TRBV12-4, the J call TRBJ2-4; D is unclear. Trimming removed 0 bases at V and 1 base at J, with 1 base between. The CDR3 contains 13 residues. This chain's CDR3 is CASSLAAKNIQYF. CDR3 bases: TGTGCCAGCAGTTTAGCGGCCAAAAACATTCAGTACTTC.

This clonotype appeared a few times. This CDR3 reads CASSQGGAGTVGELFF. The CDR3 bases are TGTGCCAGCAGCCAAGGCGGGGCAGGGACAGTCGGGGAGCTGTTTTTT. This rearrangement joins TRBV11-2 to TRBJ2-2; maybe TRBD1 (7 bases). Germline values: CDR1 SGHAT, CDR2 FQNNGV. The V end was cut by 5 bases, the J end by 7 bases, with 20 bases between. This CDR3 region has 16 residues. Complete variable domain (other parts from reference TRBV11-2 and TRBJ2-2): EAGVAQSPRYKIIEKRQSVAFWCNPISGHATLYWYQQILGQGPKLLIQFQNNGVVDDSQLPKDRFSAERLKGVDSTLKIQPAKLEDSAVYLCASSQGGAGTVGELFFGEGSRLTVL.

There are a few counts of this clonotype. The chain has TRBV5-1 and TRBJ2-1; TRBD2 matches at 8 bases. The germline gives CDR1 SGHRS, CDR2 YFSETQ. This CDR3 has 14 amino acids. V was pared by 6 bases and J by 5 bases, with 7 bases of the junction left unmatched. CDR3 coding DNA: TGCGCCAGCATAGCGGGACCTTCGGACAATGAGCAGTTCTTC. Amino acid sequence: CASIAGPSDNEQFF.

The chain joins TRBV7-2 to TRBJ2-3; D is undetermined. Germline lookup yields CDR1 SGHTA and CDR2 FQGNSA. The CDR3 consists of 15 residues. Trimming removed 5 bases from V and 0 bases from J, with 12 bases in between. CDR3 amino acids: CASSLRTESTDTQYF. CDR3 DNA sequence: TGTGCCAGCAGCCTTAGGACGGAGAGCACAGATACGCAGTATTTT. The full variable domain, rest sourced from reference TRBV7-2 and TRBJ2-3, is GAGVSQSPSNKVTEKGKDVELRCDPISGHTALYWYRQSLGQGLEFLIYFQGNSAPDKSGLPSDRFSAERTGGSVSTLTIQRTQQEDSAVYLCASSLRTESTDTQYFGPGTRLTVL.

The gene calls are TRBV6-2 or TRBV6-3 and TRBJ1-1; TRBD1 is a possible D gene (6 bases). Germline CDR1 reads MNHEY; CDR2 reads SVGEGT. CDR3 length: 12 residues. V was trimmed by 6 bases and J by 13 bases, leaving 18 bases between them. The DNA of the CDR3 is TGTGCCAGCAGCCCCGGGGGGCGGTATGATTTCTTT. It encodes CASSPGGRYDFF.

This clonotype was detected many times. The chain recombines TRBV12-3 or TRBV12-4 with TRBJ2-7; D perhaps matches TRBD1 (6 bases). This CDR3 is built from 14 residues. V dropped 5 bases and J dropped 6 bases, with 17 bases sitting between them. The CDR3 nucleotides read TGTGCCAGCAGTCTAGGGGGAGTGGAATTCGAGCAGTACTTC. Translation: CASSLGGVEFEQYF.

A single count supports this clonotype. The gene calls are TRBV19 and TRBJ2-6; TRBD1 might be the D (5 bases). The ends were cut back, 6 bases at V and 0 bases at J, with 9 bases in the middle. Germline CDR1 LNHDA, CDR2 SQIVND (reference sequence). CDR3 length equals 15 residues. The CDR3, as DNA: TGTGCCAGTAGAACAGGTTACTCTGGGGCCAACGTCCTGACTTTC. Its translation: CASRTGYSGANVLTF.

This chain joins TRBV11-2 and TRBJ1-6; D not resolved. Germline V gene lookup returns CDR1 SGHAT and CDR2 FQNNGV. The V gene lost 0 bases and the J gene lost 7 bases, with 10 bases spanning the gap. This CDR3 spans 15 amino acids. The CDR3 here is CASSLEGCENSPLHF. The DNA for the CDR3 is TGTGCCAGCAGCTTAGAGGGGTGCGAGAATTCACCCCTCCACTTT.

The J gene is TRBJ1-4, the V gene TRBV29-1; maybe TRBD1 (5 bases). With 8 bases removed from V and 0 bases from J, the gap between germline ends came to 10 bases. The CDR3 extends over 13 amino acids. Looked up from germline, CDR1 is SQVTM and CDR2 is ANQGSEA. The CDR3 region has the DNA TGCAGCTACCAGGGAGCAACTAATGAAAAACTGTTTTTT. The encoded protein is CSYQGATNEKLFF.

This chain connects TRBV5-1 to TRBJ2-3; 8 bases are a match to TRBD2. V lost 3 bases, J lost 1 base, and 7 bases stayed unmatched. The V gene's germline CDR1 is SGHRS and CDR2 YFSETQ. The CDR3 consists of 16 residues. The CDR3 here is CASSSGGDTRTDTQYF. The DNA of the CDR3 is TGCGCCAGCAGCTCGGGGGGGGACACACGCACAGATACGCAGTATTTT.

This clonotype came up a few times. Here the CDR3 reads CATSDHRQASTDTQYF. CDR3 nucleotides: TGTGCCACCAGTGACCACCGACAGGCCTCCACAGATACGCAGTATTTT. This chain links TRBV24-1 with TRBJ2-3; tentatively, D is TRBD1 (6 bases). This CDR3 contains 16 residues. The germline V gene encodes CDR1 KGHDR and CDR2 SFDVKD. V was clipped by 4 bases and J by 2 bases, with 15 bases between them.

The V and J genes are TRBV5-1 and TRBJ1-6; the match to TRBD1 covers 8 bases. The V segment lost 0 bases and the J segment 7 bases; nucleotides outside the gene matches: 6. This CDR3 contains 16 residues. CDR1 is SGHRS and CDR2 is YFSETQ in the germline V gene. In nucleotides, the CDR3 is TGCGCCAGCAGCTTGGGGACAGGGCCCTCCAATTCACCCCTCCACTTT. The encoded protein is CASSLGTGPSNSPLHF. Based on the CDR3 plus reference TRBV5-1 and TRBJ1-6, the full variable domain is KAGVTQTPRYLIKTRGQQVTLSCSPISGHRSVSWYQQTPGQGLQFLFEYFSETQRNKGNFPGRFSGRQFSNSRSEMNVSTLELGDSALYLCASSLGTGPSNSPLHFGNGTRLTVT.

V gene TRBV7-9 combines with J gene TRBJ1-4, with D uncertain. Germline lookup yields CDR1 SEHNR and CDR2 FQNEAQ (reference sequence). Trimming took 1 base from V and 8 from J, leaving 11 bases between them. The CDR3 totals 14 residues. The CDR3 is CASSLDGRGEKLFF. The CDR3 DNA follows: TGTGCCAGCAGCTTAGATGGCCGAGGGGAAAAACTGTTTTTT.

This clonotype was seen repeatedly, ten times or more. V usage is TRBV4-1 and J usage is TRBJ2-2; TRBD2 matches at 8 bases. The CDR3 totals 13 residues. Germline CDR1 and CDR2: MGHRA and YSYEKL. The ends lost 4 bases at V and 6 bases at J; junction bases unmatched: 1. CDR3 bases: TGCGCCAGCAGCCTGGGACTAGCCGGGGAGCTGTTTTTT. The encoded protein is CASSLGLAGELFF.